A single sample is the source of the 5 T cell receptor beta chains below, sequenced in a study of OX40 agonist ivuxolimab in advanced cancers. The library was prepared using the immunoSEQ multiplex PCR assay. TCRdb retrieved this table from immuneACCESS and kept in-frame rearrangements only. Not all clones are present; in checked studies, unresolved V genes account for under half, and no reason is known for the remainder. The sample table contains 30,000 to 35,000 clones; only one count was recorded for roughly 85% of them. The top ten hold around 22% of the sample. The sequences come from CD4+ or CD8+ T cells sorted from blood, collected in a trial of the OX40 agonist ivuxolimab. These receptors were taken from an adult with an advanced solid tumor such as melanoma, head and neck, liver or kidney cancer.

This chain connects TRBV9 to TRBJ2-5; 7 bases agree with TRBD1. The J call could be wrong; TRBJ2-7 is a better fit for the DNA end. CDR1 and CDR2 (germline): SGDLS, YYNGEE. This CDR3 contains 14 residues. The CDR3 nucleotides are TGTGCCAGCAGCGTAGCCGACAGGGCCTACGAGCAGTACTTC. Its protein product is CASSVADRAYEQYF.

The rearrangement uses TRBV6-4 and TRBJ1-6; D remains ambiguous. Germline assignment: CDR1 MRHNA and CDR2 SNTAGT. V was shortened by 5 bases and J by 7 bases, with 12 bases between the two germline ends. The CDR3 covers 14 residues. This CDR3 is CASSQDLLNSPLHF. The CDR3 DNA sequence: TGTGCCAGCAGTCAGGATTTACTGAATTCACCCCTCCACTTT.

This clone came up once. The chain combines TRBV19 with TRBJ2-1; 9 bases line up with TRBD2. There are 17 residues in the CDR3. V dropped 5 bases and J dropped 3; count of bases not matched to a gene: 11. Germline loops: CDR1 LNHDA, CDR2 SQIVND (reference sequence). CDR3 sequence reads: CASSVTSGDSLYNEQFF. In DNA form, the CDR3 reads TGTGCCAGTAGTGTGACTAGCGGAGATAGTCTCTACAATGAGCAGTTCTTC.

In nucleotides, the CDR3 is TGTGCCAGCAGACCCGGACTAGCGGGGGGTACAGATACGCAGTATTTT. As protein: CASRPGLAGGTDTQYF. This sequence joins TRBV27 and TRBJ2-3; 14 bases align to TRBD2. With V trimmed by 6 bases and J by 3 bases, 5 bases remained unmatched. The CDR3 has 16 amino acids. CDR1 and CDR2 (germline): MNHEY, SMNVEV (reference sequence).

For this clone: This may stem from a read error, because a much larger clone lies one nucleotide away. The rearrangement joins TRBV6-1 to TRBJ2-6; the D gene is possibly TRBD1 (6 bases). The germline V gene encodes CDR1 MNHNS and CDR2 SASEGT. The CDR3 sequence is 16 residues long. The CDR3 DNA follows: TGTGCCAGCAGTGAAAGTACAGGGTCTGGGGCCAACGTCCTGGCTTTC. Encoded protein: CASSESTGSGANVLAF.